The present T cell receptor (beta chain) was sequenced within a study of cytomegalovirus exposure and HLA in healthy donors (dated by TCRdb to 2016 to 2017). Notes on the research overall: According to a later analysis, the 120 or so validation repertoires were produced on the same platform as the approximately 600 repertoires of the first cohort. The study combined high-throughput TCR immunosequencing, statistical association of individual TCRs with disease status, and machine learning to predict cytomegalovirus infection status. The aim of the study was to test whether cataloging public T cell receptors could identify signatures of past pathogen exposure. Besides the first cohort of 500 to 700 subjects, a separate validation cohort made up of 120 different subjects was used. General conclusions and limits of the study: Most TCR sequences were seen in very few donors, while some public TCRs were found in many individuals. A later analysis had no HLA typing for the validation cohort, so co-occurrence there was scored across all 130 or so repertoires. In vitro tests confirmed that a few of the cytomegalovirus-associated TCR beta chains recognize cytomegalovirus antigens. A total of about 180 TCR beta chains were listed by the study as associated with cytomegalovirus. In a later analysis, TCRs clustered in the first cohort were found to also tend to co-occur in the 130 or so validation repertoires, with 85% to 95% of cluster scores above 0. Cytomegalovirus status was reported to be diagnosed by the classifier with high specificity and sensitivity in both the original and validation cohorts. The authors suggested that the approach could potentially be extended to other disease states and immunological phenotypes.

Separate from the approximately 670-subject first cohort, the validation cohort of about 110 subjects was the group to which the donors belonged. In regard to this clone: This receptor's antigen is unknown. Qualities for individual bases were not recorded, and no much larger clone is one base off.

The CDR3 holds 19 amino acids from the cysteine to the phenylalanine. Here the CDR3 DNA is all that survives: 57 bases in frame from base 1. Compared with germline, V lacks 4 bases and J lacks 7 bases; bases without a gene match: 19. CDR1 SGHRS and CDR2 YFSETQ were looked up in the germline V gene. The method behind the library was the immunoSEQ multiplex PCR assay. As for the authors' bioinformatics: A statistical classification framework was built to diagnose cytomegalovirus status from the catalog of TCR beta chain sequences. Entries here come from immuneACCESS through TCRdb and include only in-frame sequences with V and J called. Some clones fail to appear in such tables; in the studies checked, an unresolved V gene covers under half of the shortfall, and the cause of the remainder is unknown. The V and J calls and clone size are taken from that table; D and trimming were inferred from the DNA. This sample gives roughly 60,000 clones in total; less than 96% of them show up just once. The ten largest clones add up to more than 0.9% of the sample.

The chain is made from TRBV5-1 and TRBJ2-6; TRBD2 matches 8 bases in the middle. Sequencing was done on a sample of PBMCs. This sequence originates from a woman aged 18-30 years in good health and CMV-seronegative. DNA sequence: TGCGCCAGCAGCCAAAACCGGGGGGGTCAGTGGGTCGGAGCCAACGTCCTGACTTTC. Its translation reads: CASSQNRGGQWVGANVLTF.